This T cell receptor (beta chain) is from a study of lung T cells in sarcoidosis with Löfgren's syndrome. Study in general: Löfgren's syndrome patients were the main repertoire analysis focus. Study-level points and caveats: Löfgren's syndrome patients reportedly showed greatest TRAV12-1 and TRBV2 expansion versus controls. TRAV12-1 preferentially paired with TRBV2, with homologous CDR3s.

This clonotype was seen many times. Its antigen is not known. There are 14 residues in the CDR3. V lost 5 bases to trimming and J lost 5 bases; unmatched junction nucleotides: 4. Per the germline V gene, CDR1 is SGHRS and CDR2 is YFSETQ. TCRdb processed the reads anew with MiXCR; each CDR3 protein has one entry. The sample has 15,000 to 25,000 distinct CDR3 sequences; under 25% are singletons. The receptor was derived from a human donor with sarcoidosis (Löfgren's syndrome or another form), or a control subject (not recorded which). The sample taken for sequencing was CD4+ T cells from bronchoalveolar lavage. This chain connects TRBV5-1 to TRBJ1-1; 12 nucleotides line up with TRBD1. CDR3 DNA: TGCGCCAGCAGACCGGGACAGGGGGCTACTGAAGCTTTCTTT. As protein: CASRPGQGATEAFF.